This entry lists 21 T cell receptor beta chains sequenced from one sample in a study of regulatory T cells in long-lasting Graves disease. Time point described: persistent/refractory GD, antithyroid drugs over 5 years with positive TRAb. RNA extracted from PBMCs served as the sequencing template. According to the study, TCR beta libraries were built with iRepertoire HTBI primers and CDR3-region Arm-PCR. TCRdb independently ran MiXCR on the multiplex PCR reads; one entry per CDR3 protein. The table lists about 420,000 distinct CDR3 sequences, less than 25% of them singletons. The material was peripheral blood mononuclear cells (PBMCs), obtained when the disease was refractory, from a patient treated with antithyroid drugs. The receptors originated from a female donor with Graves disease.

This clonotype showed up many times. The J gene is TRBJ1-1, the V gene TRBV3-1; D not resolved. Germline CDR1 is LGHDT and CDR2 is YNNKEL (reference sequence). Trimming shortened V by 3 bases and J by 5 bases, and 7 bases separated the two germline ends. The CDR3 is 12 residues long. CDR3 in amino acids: CASSQGRTEAFF. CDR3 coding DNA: TGTGCCAGCAGCCAGGGCCGGACTGAAGCTTTCTTT.

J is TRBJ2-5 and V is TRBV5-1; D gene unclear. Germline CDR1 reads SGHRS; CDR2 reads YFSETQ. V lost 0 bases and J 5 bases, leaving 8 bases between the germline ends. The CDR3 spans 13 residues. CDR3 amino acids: CASSLELKETQYF. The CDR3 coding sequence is TGCGCCAGCAGCTTGGAACTCAAGGAGACCCAGTACTTC.

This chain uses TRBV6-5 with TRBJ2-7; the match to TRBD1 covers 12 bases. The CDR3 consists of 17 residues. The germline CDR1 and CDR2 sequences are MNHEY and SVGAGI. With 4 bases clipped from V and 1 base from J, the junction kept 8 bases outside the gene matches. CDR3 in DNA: TGTGCCAGCAGTTCCCAGGGACAGGGGGCGCGGTCCTACGAGCAGTACTTC. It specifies CASSSQGQGARSYEQYF.

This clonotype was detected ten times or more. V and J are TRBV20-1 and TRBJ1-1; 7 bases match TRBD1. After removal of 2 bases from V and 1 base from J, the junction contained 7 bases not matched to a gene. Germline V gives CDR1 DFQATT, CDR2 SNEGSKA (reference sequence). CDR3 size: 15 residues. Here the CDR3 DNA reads TGCAGTGCTAGACCCAGACAGGGCGAGAACACTGAAGCTTTCTTT. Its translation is CSARPRQGENTEAFF.

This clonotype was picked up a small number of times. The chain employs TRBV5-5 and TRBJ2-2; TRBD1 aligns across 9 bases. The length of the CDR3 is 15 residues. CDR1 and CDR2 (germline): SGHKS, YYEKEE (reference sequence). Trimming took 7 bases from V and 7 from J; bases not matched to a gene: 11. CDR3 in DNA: TGTGCCAGCTTCTGGGGACAGGGTACAAACGGGGAGCTGTTTTTT. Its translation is CASFWGQGTNGELFF.

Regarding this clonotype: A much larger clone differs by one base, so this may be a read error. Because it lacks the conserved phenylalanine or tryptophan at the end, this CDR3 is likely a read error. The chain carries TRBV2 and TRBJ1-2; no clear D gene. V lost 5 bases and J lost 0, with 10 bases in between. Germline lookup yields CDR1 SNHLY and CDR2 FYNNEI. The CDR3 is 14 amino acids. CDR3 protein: CASSRQLANYGYTS. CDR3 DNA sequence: TGTGCCAGCAGTCGGCAGTTAGCTAACTATGGCTACACCTCC.

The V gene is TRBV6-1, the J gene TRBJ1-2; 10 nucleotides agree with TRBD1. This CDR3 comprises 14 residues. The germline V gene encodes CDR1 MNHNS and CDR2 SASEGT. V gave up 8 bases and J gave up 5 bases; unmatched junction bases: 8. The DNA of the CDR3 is TGTGCCAGCCGCCGCGACAGGGGGCCGTATGGCTACACCTTC. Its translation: CASRRDRGPYGYTF.

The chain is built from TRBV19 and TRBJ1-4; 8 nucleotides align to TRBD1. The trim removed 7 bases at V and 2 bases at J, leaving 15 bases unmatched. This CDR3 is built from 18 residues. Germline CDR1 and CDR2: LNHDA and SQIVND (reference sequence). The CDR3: CASIERHRGRATNEKLFF. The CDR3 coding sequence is TGTGCCAGTATTGAGCGACACAGGGGGAGAGCCACTAATGAAAAACTGTTTTTT.

The chain's CDR3 is CASSIPGSNQPQHF. The CDR3 DNA follows: TGTGCCAGTAGTATTCCGGGGAGCAATCAGCCCCAGCATTTT. J is TRBJ1-5 and V is TRBV19; D uncertain. CDR1 is LNHDA, CDR2 SQIVND, per germline (reference sequence). CDR3 length: 14 amino acids. The V end lost 3 bases, the J end lost 1 base, and 7 bases lay between the germline ends.

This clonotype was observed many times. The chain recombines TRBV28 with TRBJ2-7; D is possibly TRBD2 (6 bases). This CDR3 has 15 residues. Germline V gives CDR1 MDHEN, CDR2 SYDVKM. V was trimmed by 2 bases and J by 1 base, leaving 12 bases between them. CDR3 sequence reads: CASSLGVGGSYEQYF. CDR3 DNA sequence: TGTGCCAGCAGTTTAGGTGTGGGGGGATCCTACGAGCAGTACTTC.

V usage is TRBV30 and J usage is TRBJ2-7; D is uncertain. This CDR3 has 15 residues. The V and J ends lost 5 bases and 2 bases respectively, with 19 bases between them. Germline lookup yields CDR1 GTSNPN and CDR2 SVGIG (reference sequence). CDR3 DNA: TGTGCCTGGGCCCAATCGGACGTTTTAGCCTACGAGCAGTACTTC. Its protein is CAWAQSDVLAYEQYF.

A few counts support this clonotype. CDR3: CATRPPSDPYEQYF. DNA for the CDR3: TGTGCCACCAGGCCCCCTAGCGATCCCTACGAGCAGTACTTC. The chain is built from TRBV24-1 and TRBJ2-7; a weak D match, TRBD2 (6 bases). Trimming removed 7 bases from V and 2 bases from J, with 14 bases in between. Germline loops: CDR1 KGHDR, CDR2 SFDVKD. The CDR3 runs 14 residues.

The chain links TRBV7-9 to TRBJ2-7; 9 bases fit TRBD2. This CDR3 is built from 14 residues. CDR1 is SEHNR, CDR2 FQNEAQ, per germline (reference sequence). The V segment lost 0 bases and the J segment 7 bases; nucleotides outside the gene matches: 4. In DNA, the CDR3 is TGTGCCAGCAGCTTAGCTAGCGGGAGCTGGGAGCAGTACTTC. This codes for CASSLASGSWEQYF.

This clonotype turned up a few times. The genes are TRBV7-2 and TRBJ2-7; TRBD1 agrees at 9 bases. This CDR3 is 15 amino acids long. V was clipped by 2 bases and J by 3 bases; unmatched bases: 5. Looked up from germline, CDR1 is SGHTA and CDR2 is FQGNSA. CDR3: CASSLQQGAIYEQYF. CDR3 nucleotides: TGTGCCAGCAGCTTACAACAGGGGGCCATCTACGAGCAGTACTTC.

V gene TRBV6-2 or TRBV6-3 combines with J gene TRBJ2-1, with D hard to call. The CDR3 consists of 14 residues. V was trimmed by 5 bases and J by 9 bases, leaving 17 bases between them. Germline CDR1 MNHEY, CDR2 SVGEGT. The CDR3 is CASSEAPGRFEQFF. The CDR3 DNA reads TGTGCCAGCAGTGAAGCACCAGGTAGATTTGAGCAGTTCTTC.

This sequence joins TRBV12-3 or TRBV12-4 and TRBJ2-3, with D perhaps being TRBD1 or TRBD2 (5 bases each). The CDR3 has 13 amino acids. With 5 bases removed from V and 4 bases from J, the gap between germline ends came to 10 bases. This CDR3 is CASSRDHSDTQYF. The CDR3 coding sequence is TGTGCCAGCAGTCGGGACCATTCAGATACGCAGTATTTT.

The CDR3, as DNA: TGTGCCAGCAGCCAAGTTAGGACAGGGGAAGCTTTCTTT. Its protein is CASSQVRTGEAFF. The chain employs TRBV14 and TRBJ1-1; 8 nucleotides align to TRBD1. This CDR3 spans 13 amino acids. Per the germline V gene, CDR1 is SGHDN and CDR2 is FVKESK. V was clipped by 1 base and J by 8 bases; unmatched bases: 3.

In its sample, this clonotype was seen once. CDR3 DNA: TGTGCCAGCAGCCAAGATCTGGGGGGGGTCTCCCAATACGAGCAGTACTTC. This sequence encodes CASSQDLGGVSQYEQYF. V gene TRBV4-2 combines with J gene TRBJ2-7; TRBD2 aligns across 7 bases. J was trimmed by 4 bases and V by 0 bases; bases with no gene match: 12. From germline, CDR1 is LGHNA and CDR2 YNFKEQ. This CDR3 region has 17 residues.

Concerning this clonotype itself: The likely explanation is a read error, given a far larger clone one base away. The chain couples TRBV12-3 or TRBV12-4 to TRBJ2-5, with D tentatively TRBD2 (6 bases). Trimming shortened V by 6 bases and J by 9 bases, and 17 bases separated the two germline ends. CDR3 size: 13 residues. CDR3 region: CASSLIGSEAQYF. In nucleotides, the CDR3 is TGTGCCAGCAGCTTAATCGGGAGCGAGGCCCAGTACTTC.

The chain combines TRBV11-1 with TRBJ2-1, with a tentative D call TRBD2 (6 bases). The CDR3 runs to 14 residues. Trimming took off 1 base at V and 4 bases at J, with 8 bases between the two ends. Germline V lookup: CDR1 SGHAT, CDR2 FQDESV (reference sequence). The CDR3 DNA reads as TGTGCCAGCAGCTTAGAGGAGGGATACAATGAGCAGTTCTTC. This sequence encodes CASSLEEGYNEQFF.

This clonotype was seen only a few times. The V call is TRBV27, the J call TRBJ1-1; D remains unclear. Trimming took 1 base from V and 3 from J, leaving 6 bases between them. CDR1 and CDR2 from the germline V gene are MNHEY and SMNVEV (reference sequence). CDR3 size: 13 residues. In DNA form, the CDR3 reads TGTGCCAGCAGTTTATGGGTTGACACTGAAGCTTTCTTT. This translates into CASSLWVDTEAFF.